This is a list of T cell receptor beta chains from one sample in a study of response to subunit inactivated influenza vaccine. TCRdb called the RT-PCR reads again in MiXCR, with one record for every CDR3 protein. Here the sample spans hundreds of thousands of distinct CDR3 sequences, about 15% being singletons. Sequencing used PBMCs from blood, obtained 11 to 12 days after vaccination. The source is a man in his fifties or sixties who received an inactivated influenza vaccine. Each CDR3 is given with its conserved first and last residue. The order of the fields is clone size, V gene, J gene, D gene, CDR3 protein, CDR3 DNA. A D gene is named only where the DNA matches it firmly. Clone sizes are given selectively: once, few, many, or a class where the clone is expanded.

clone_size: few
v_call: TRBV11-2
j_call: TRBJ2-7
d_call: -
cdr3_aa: CASSLGSVLTYEQYF
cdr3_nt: TGTGCCAGCAGCTTAGGATCGGTATTAACCTACGAGCAGTACTTC

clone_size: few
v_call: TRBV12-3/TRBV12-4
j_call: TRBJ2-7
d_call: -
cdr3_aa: CASSLVIGGHEQYF
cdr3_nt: TGTGCCAGCAGTTTAGTCATCGGTGGGCACGAGCAGTACTTC

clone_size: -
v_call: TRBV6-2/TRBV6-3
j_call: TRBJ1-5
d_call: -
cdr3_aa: CASSFSQVYQPQHF
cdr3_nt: TGTGCCAGCAGTTTCAGCCAGGTCTATCAGCCCCAGCATTTT

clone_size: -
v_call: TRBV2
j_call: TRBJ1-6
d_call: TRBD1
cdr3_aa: CASRWDRGNSPLHF
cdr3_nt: TGTGCCAGCAGATGGGACAGGGGGAATTCACCCCTCCACTTT

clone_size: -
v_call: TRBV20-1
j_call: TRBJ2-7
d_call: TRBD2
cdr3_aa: CSAREVTSRYYEQYF
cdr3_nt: TGCAGTGCTAGAGAAGTGACTAGCCGTTACTACGAGCAGTACTTC

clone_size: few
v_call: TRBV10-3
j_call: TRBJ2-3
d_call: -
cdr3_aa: CAIMQSRSTDTQYF
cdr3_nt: TGTGCCATCATGCAATCGCGGTCCACAGATACGCAGTATTTT

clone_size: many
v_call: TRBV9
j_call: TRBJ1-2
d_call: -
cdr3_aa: CASSAHNYGYTF
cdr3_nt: TGTGCCAGCAGCGCGCACAACTATGGCTACACCTTC

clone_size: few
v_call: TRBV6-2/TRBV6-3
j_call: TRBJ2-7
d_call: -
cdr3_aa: CASGQLIAYEQYF
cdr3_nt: TGTGCCAGTGGACAGTTGATAGCCTACGAGCAGTACTTC

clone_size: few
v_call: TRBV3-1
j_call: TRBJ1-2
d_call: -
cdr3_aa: CASSQGTVPYYGYTF
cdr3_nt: TGTGCCAGCAGCCAAGGGACGGTCCCCTACTATGGCTACACCTTC

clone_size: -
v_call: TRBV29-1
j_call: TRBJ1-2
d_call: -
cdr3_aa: CSVEGGTNYGYTF
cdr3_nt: TGCAGCGTTGAAGGAGGGACTAACTATGGCTACACCTTC

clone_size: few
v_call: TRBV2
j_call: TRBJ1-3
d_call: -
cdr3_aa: CASRIDSGNTIYF
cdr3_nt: TGTGCCAGCAGAATTGACTCTGGAAACACCATATATTTT

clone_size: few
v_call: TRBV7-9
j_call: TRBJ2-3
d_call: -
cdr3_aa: CASSPETYESTDTQYF
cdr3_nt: TGTGCCAGCAGCCCTGAGACATACGAGAGCACAGATACGCAGTATTTT

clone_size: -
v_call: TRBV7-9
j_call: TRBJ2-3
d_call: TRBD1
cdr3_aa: CASSSRQGWTDTQYF
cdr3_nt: TGTGCCAGCAGCTCCCGACAGGGATGGACAGATACGCAGTATTTT

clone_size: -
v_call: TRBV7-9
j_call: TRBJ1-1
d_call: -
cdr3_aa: CASSLEWFEKMNTEAFF
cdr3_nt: TGTGCCAGCAGCTTAGAATGGTTTGAGAAGATGAACACTGAAGCTTTCTTT

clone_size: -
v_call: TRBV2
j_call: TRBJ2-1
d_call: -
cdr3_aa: CASNGDPFKGDPYNEQFF
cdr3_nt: TGTGCCAGCAACGGGGACCCATTTAAAGGAGACCCCTACAATGAGCAGTTCTTC

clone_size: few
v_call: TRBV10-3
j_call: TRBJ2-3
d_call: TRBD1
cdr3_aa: CAISPGGARTDTQYF
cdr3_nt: TGTGCCATCAGTCCAGGGGGCGCGAGAACAGATACGCAGTATTTT

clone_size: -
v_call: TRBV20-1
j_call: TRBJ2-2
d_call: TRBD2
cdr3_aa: CSARGGSGRAALARTGELFF
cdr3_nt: TGCAGTGCTAGGGGGGGAAGCGGGAGGGCCGCTCTAGCCAGGACCGGGGAGCTGTTTTTT

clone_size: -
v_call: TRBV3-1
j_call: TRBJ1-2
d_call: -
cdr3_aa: CASSLGARYGYTF
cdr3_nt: TGTGCCAGCAGCCTTGGGGCGCGATATGGCTACACCTTC

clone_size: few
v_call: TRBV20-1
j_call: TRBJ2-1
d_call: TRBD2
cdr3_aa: CSATGTSGAAEQFF
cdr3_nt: TGCAGTGCTACCGGGACTAGCGGAGCGGCTGAGCAGTTCTTC

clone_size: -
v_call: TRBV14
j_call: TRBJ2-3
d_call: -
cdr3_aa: CASSQRTVTSTDTQYF
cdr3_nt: TGTGCCAGCAGCCAGCGGACAGTCACTAGCACAGATACGCAGTATTTT

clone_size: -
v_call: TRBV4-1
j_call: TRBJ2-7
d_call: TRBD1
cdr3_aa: CASSPPDRIYEQYF
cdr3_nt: TGCGCCAGCAGCCCCCCGGACAGGATATACGAGCAGTACTTC

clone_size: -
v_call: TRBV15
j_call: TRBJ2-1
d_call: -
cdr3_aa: CATSRRMGVSSYNEQFF
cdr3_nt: TGTGCCACCAGCAGGAGGATGGGGGTAAGCTCCTACAATGAGCAGTTCTTC

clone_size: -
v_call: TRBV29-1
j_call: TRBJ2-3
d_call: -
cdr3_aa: CSVGRQSDTQYF
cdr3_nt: TGCAGCGTGGGGAGACAGTCAGATACGCAGTATTTT

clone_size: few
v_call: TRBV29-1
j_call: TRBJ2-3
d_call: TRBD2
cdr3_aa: CSVRRGVADTQYF
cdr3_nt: TGCAGCGTCCGTCGGGGGGTTGCAGATACGCAGTATTTT

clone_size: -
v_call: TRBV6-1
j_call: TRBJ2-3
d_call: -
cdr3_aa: CASNEDRFSLRDTQYF
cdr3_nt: TGTGCCAGCAACGAAGACAGGTTCAGCCTGAGGGATACGCAGTATTTT

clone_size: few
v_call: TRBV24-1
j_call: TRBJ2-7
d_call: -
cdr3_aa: CATSDPRGASSYEQYF
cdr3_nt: TGTGCCACCAGTGATCCACGGGGGGCGAGCTCCTACGAGCAGTACTTC

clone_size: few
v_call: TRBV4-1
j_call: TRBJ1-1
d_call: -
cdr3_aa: CASSHLGTAEAFF
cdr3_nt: TGCGCCAGCAGCCACCTCGGCACGGCCGAAGCTTTCTTT

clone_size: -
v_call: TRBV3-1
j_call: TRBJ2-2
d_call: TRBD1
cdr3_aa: CASSQVGQGNTGELFF
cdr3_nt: TGTGCCAGCAGCCAAGTGGGACAGGGGAACACCGGGGAGCTGTTTTTT

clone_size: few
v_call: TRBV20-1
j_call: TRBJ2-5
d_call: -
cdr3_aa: CSARWRGEETQYF
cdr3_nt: TGCAGTGCTAGGTGGAGGGGGGAAGAGACCCAGTACTTC

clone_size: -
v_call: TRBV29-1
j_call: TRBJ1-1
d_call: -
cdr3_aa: CSVLSGNTEAFF
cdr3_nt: TGCAGCGTTCTTTCCGGAAACACTGAAGCTTTCTTT

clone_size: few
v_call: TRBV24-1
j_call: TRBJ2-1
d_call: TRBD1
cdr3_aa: CATSADRGAQFF
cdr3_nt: TGTGCCACCAGTGCGGACAGGGGAGCGCAGTTCTTC

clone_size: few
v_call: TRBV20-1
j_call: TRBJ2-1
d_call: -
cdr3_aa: CSADDLGSSYNEQFF
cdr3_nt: TGCAGTGCCGACGACTTGGGTTCCTCCTACAATGAGCAGTTCTTC

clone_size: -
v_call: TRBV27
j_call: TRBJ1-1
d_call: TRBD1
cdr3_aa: CASTQTGANTEAFF
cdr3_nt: TGTGCCAGCACCCAGACAGGGGCCAACACTGAAGCTTTCTTT

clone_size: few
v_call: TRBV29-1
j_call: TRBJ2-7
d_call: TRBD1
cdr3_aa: CSVGQVTGEQYF
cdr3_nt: TGCAGCGTGGGACAGGTCACTGGGGAGCAGTACTTC

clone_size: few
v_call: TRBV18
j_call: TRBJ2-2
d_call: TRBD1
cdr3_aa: CASSHRDRGAGELFF
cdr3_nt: TGTGCCAGCTCACACCGGGACAGGGGAGCCGGGGAGCTGTTTTTT

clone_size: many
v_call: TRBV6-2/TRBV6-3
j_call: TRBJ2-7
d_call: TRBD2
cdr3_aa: CASSYLASGRREQYF
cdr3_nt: TGTGCCAGCAGTTACTTGGCTAGCGGGCGACGGGAGCAGTACTTC

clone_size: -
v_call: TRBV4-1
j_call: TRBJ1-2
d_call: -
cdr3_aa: CASSPLPSGANYGYTF
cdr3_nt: TGCGCCAGCAGCCCACTCCCAAGTGGAGCTAACTATGGCTACACCTTC

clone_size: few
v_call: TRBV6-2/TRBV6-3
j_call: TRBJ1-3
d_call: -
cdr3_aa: CASSYDGNTIYF
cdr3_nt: TGTGCCAGCAGTTACGACGGAAACACCATATATTTT

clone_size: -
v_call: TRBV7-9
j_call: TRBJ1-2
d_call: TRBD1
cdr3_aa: CASSSGQVSNYGYTF
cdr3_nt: TGTGCCAGCAGCTCGGGACAGGTATCTAACTATGGCTACACCTTC

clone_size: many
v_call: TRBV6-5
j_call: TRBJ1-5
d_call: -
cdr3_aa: CASSYSGGGGNQPQHF
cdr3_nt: TGTGCCAGCAGTTACTCAGGGGGAGGGGGCAATCAGCCCCAGCATTTT

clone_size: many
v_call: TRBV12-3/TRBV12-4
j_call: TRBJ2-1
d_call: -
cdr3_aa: CASSWVGGGVGNEQFF
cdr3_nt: TGTGCCAGCAGTTGGGTCGGCGGCGGGGTCGGCAATGAGCAGTTCTTC

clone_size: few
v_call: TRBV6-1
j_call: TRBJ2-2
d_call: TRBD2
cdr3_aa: CASKNGGLADTGELFF
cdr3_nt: TGTGCCAGCAAGAACGGAGGACTAGCGGACACCGGGGAGCTGTTTTTT

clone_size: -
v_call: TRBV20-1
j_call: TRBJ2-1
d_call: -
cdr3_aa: CSAKGGHNEQFF
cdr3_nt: TGCAGTGCTAAGGGGGGACACAATGAGCAGTTCTTC

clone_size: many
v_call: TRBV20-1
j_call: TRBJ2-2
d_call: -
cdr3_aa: CSARDPANTGELFF
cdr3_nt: TGCAGTGCTAGGGACCCCGCGAACACCGGGGAGCTGTTTTTT

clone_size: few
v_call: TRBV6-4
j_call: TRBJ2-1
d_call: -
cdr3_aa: CASSYSAYNEQFF
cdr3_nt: TGTGCCAGCAGTTACAGTGCCTACAATGAGCAGTTCTTC

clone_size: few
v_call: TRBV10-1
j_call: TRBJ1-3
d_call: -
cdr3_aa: CASSESAFGSSGNTIYF
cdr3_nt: TGCGCCAGCAGTGAGTCGGCATTTGGTAGCTCTGGAAACACCATATATTTT

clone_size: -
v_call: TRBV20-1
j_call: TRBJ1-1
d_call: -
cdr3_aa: CSARRGGSVAEAFF
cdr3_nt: TGCAGTGCTAGAAGGGGGGGTTCCGTGGCTGAAGCTTTCTTT

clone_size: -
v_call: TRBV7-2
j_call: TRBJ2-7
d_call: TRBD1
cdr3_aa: CASSLSWGQNYEQYF
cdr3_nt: TGTGCCAGCAGCTTAAGTTGGGGACAGAACTACGAGCAGTACTTC

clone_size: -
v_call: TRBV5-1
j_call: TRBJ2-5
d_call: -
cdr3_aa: CASSLVPVYQETQYF
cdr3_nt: TGCGCCAGCAGCTTGGTCCCGGTATACCAAGAGACCCAGTACTTC

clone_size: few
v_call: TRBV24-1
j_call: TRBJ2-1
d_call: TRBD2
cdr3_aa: CATSDASTLAGGSYNEQFF
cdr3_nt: TGTGCCACCAGTGACGCCTCAACACTAGCGGGCGGCTCCTACAATGAGCAGTTCTTC

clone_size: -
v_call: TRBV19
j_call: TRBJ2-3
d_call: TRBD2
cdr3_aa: CASNGGSLDTQYF
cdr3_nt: TGTGCCAGTAACGGGGGGAGTCTAGATACGCAGTATTTT

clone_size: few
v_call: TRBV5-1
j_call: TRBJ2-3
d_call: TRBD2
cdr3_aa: CASSLAAGGDDTQYF
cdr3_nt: TGCGCCAGCAGCTTAGCAGCGGGGGGAGATGATACGCAGTATTTT

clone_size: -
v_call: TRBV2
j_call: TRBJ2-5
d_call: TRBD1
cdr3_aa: CARKGQGAHQETQYF
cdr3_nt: TGTGCCAGAAAGGGACAGGGGGCCCACCAAGAGACCCAGTACTTC

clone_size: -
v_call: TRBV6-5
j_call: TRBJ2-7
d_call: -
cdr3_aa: CASSHEGHPYEQYF
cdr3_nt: TGTGCCAGCAGTCACGAGGGACATCCTTACGAGCAGTACTTC

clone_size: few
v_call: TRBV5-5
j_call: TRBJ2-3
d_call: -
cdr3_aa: CASSLYARVTDTQYF
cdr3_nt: TGTGCCAGCAGCTTGTATGCTCGGGTCACAGATACGCAGTATTTT